What follows is one TCR beta chain and its context. The data derive from a study of blood T cell repertoires in COVID-19. Study background: COVID-19 samples collected from the United States, Italy and Spain covered acute and convalescent phases.

The CDR3 is 16 residues long. V trimming: 8 bases; J trimming: 6 bases; junction bases outside the gene matches: 14. In germline, CDR1 is WNHNN, CDR2 SYGVQD (reference sequence). Study processing details: Reference gene primers were amplified, and this amplification served to estimate nucleated cell counts. Some clones are missing from TCRdb's copy, which holds only in-frame ones; the method was immunoSEQ multiplex PCR. The V and J calls and clone size are taken from that table; D and trimming were inferred from the DNA. This table holds 80,000 to 95,000 clones, 70% to 90% found once. The source is a woman of 80 years or more in a cohort sampled during active or convalescent COVID-19. This chain uses TRBV10-1 with TRBJ2-3; TRBD2 agrees at 10 bases. Input material: peripheral blood. CDR3 coding DNA: TGCGCCAGCGTGGACCGAGCGGGAGGGTTTGAGGATACGCAGTATTTT. Translation: CASVDRAGGFEDTQYF.